This T cell receptor (beta chain) was obtained from a study of blood T cell repertoires in COVID-19. Study-wide context: The United States, Italy and Spain supplied acute and convalescent COVID-19 samples. PBMCs, B-cell-depleted T cells, or T cells provided the cDNA or gDNA that made up the material.

Germline loops: CDR1 LGHDT, CDR2 YNNKEL (reference sequence). This CDR3 is built from 17 residues. Trimming took off 0 bases at V and 4 bases at J, with 18 bases between the two ends. The table lists this clone with a few counts. How the authors handled the data: Estimated nucleated cell counts came from reference gene primer amplification. Assay used: immunoSEQ multiplex PCR; TCRdb lists only in-frame clones, some missing. That table supplies the V and J calls and clone size; D and trimming were determined from the DNA. The sample consists of fewer than 250,000 clones, approximately 84% of them appearing once.

The clonotype was recovered from a man aged 45 to 65 with acute or convalescent COVID-19. The sequencing input was peripheral blood. V gene TRBV3-1 (or the pseudogene TRBV3-2) combines with J gene TRBJ1-1, with D possibly matching TRBD1 (6 bases). The CDR3 DNA is TGTGCCAGCAGCCAAGACCACCTCAGGGGAAGCGGCACTGAAGCTTTCTTT. Its translation is CASSQDHLRGSGTEAFF.